Each of the 28 T cell receptor beta chains below was sequenced from the same sample in a study of blood T cells in healthy people across ages. A second PCR of roughly 7 to 11 cycles used a sample-barcoded 5' primer and a J-beta primer mix. TCRdb independently ran MiXCR on the 5' RACE reads; one entry per CDR3 protein. There are 650,000 to 800,000 distinct CDR3 sequences in the sample; roughly 44% occur only once, and around 21% lies in the top ten. What was sequenced was blood. These receptors were obtained from a man in his sixties in good health.

This clonotype was seen a few times. This rearrangement joins TRBV27 to TRBJ2-5, with 12 bases aligning to TRBD1. The trim removed 4 bases at V and 5 bases at J, leaving 5 bases unmatched. The CDR3 is made up of 15 amino acids. CDR1 is MNHEY, CDR2 SMNVEV, per germline (reference sequence). The chain's CDR3 is CASSSGTGGRETQYF. CDR3 DNA sequence: TGTGCCAGCAGTTCGGGGACAGGGGGCAGGGAGACCCAGTACTTC.

This chain links TRBV29-1 with TRBJ2-2; tentatively, D is TRBD1 or TRBD2 (5 bases each). The V gene lost 7 bases and the J gene lost 0 bases, with 15 bases spanning the gap. The germline CDR1 and CDR2 sequences are SQVTM and ANQGSEA. The CDR3 consists of 15 residues. CDR3 DNA: TGCAGCGCCCAAAAAGGGACCCCGAACACCGGGGAGCTGTTTTTT. Its translation is CSAQKGTPNTGELFF.

The chain joins TRBV6-1 to TRBJ2-7; weak D call: TRBD1 (5 bases). The V gene lost 4 bases and the J gene lost 12 bases, with 19 bases spanning the gap. This CDR3 region has 13 residues. CDR1 is MNHNS, CDR2 SASEGT, per germline. CDR3 nucleotide sequence: TGTGCCAGCAGTGGACAGCCCTCAAACATTCGGTACTTC. It encodes CASSGQPSNIRYF.

This clonotype was detected a few times. The chain has TRBV7-2 and TRBJ2-2, with TRBD1 identical over 7 bases. This CDR3 has 17 amino acids. CDR1 and CDR2 (germline): SGHTA, FQGNSA. Germline trimming cut 1 base from V and 1 base from J; bases unmatched to any gene: 6. CDR3 residues: CASSLDVDRMNTGELFF. The DNA for the CDR3 is TGTGCCAGCAGCTTAGACGTGGACAGGATGAACACCGGGGAGCTGTTTTTT.

V usage is TRBV6-5 and J usage is TRBJ1-2; D might be TRBD1 (6 bases). The CDR3 loop spans 14 amino acids. CDR1 and CDR2 from the germline V gene are MNHEY and SVGAGI. V was shortened by 0 bases and J by 6 bases, with 11 bases between the two germline ends. The CDR3 protein is CASSYSTGRDGYTF. CDR3 sequence (DNA): TGTGCCAGCAGTTACTCGACAGGTCGGGATGGCTACACCTTC.

This chain uses TRBV7-3 with TRBJ2-1; D might be TRBD1 or TRBD2, each matching 6 bases. Germline V gene sequence: CDR1 SGHTA, CDR2 FQGTGA. The CDR3 loop spans 15 amino acids. V lost 5 bases to trimming and J lost 0 bases, with 11 bases between them. The CDR3 protein is CASSPGGYSYNEQFF. The CDR3 nucleotides read TGTGCCAGCAGCCCCGGGGGCTACTCCTACAATGAGCAGTTCTTC. The whole variable domain, filled in from reference TRBV7-3 and TRBJ2-1, reads GAGVSQTPSNKVTEKGKYVELRCDPISGHTALYWYRQSLGQGPEFLIYFQGTGAADDSGLPNDRFFAVRPEGSVSTLKIQRTERGDSAVYLCASSPGGYSYNEQFFGPGTRLTVL.

This clonotype was detected once. J is TRBJ2-5 and V is TRBV2; tentative D call: TRBD2 (5 bases). With the DNA end fitting TRBJ2-7 better, the J assignment may be wrong. The CDR3 contains 18 residues. Germline V CDR1 and CDR2: SNHLY, FYNNEI. CDR3 DNA: TGTGCCAGCAGTGATCCCTCGGAGGACGGTTGGGCCCACCGCGAGCAGTACTTC. Amino acid sequence: CASSDPSEDGWAHREQYF.

This clonotype was seen a few times. This chain links TRBV20-1 with TRBJ1-5; weak D call: TRBD1 (5 bases). CDR1 and CDR2 from the germline V gene are DFQATT and SNEGSKA (reference sequence). V lost 5 bases and J lost 6, with 17 bases in between. The CDR3 is 14 amino acids. The chain's CDR3 is CSAAQGTARQPQHF. The CDR3 coding sequence is TGCAGTGCTGCTCAGGGAACAGCCCGTCAGCCCCAGCATTTT.

The chain combines TRBV29-1 with TRBJ2-1; 7 nucleotides agree with TRBD2. CDR1 and CDR2 from the germline V gene are SQVTM and ANQGSEA. V was clipped by 2 bases and J by 2 bases; unmatched bases: 6. This CDR3 is built from 15 residues. CDR3 amino acids: CSVEKGGATYNEQFF. Here the CDR3 DNA reads TGCAGCGTTGAAAAGGGAGGGGCTACCTACAATGAGCAGTTCTTC.

The V and J genes are TRBV12-3 or TRBV12-4 and TRBJ2-1; TRBD2 aligns across 7 bases. J was trimmed by 11 bases and V by 5 bases; bases with no gene match: 12. The CDR3 has 14 residues. CDR3 in DNA: TGTGCCAGCAGTGCTAACATCGGGGGGATGAAGCAGTTCTTC. This translates into CASSANIGGMKQFF.

This clonotype has ten or more counts. The V and J genes are TRBV25-1 and TRBJ2-5, with 11 bases matching TRBD2. The CDR3 has 15 amino acids. Per germline, CDR1 MGHDK and CDR2 SYGVNS. V trimming: 5 bases; J trimming: 5 bases; junction bases outside the gene matches: 7. The CDR3 sequence is CASSPPSGGPETQYF. Here the CDR3 DNA reads TGTGCCAGCAGTCCTCCTAGCGGGGGGCCGGAGACCCAGTACTTC. Based on the CDR3 plus reference TRBV25-1 and TRBJ2-5, the full variable domain is EADIYQTPRYLVIGTGKKITLECSQTMGHDKMYWYQQDPGMELHLIHYSYGVNSTEKGDLSSESTVSRIRTEHFPLTLESARPSHTSQYLCASSPPSGGPETQYFGPGTRLLVL.

This clonotype has a handful of counts. The chain is built from TRBV27 and TRBJ1-2; D call uncertain. Trimming cost V 4 bases and J 5 bases, with 11 bases left between them. The CDR3 covers 13 residues. Germline V gives CDR1 MNHEY, CDR2 SMNVEV (reference sequence). Here the CDR3 reads CASSYGRQYGYTF. DNA of the CDR3: TGTGCCAGCAGTTACGGGAGGCAATATGGCTACACCTTC.

The chain joins TRBV5-1 to TRBJ2-2; 7 bases are a match to TRBD1. CDR1 SGHRS and CDR2 YFSETQ come from the germline V gene. Germline trimming cut 2 bases from V and 6 bases from J; bases unmatched to any gene: 4. The CDR3 consists of 14 residues. This chain's CDR3 is CASSFTGASGELFF. The CDR3 DNA sequence: TGCGCCAGCAGCTTTACAGGGGCGTCCGGGGAGCTGTTTTTT.

The chain has TRBV5-6 and TRBJ2-1; 12 nucleotides line up with TRBD1. Looked up from germline, CDR1 is SGHDT and CDR2 is YYEEEE. The V and J ends lost 4 bases and 7 bases, in that order; junction bases with no gene match: 6. This CDR3 comprises 15 residues. The CDR3 here is CASSGDRGHENEQFF. The CDR3 nucleotides read TGTGCCAGCAGCGGGGACAGGGGGCATGAGAATGAGCAGTTCTTC.

V is TRBV7-8 and J is TRBJ2-7; a weak D match, TRBD2 (5 bases). Trimming left V 1 base short and J 2 bases short, with 9 bases between. Looked up from germline, CDR1 is SGHVS and CDR2 is FQNEAQ. The CDR3 has 14 amino acids. CDR3 sequence reads: CASSLGTRTYEQYF. For the CDR3, the DNA is TGTGCCAGCAGCTTAGGCACTAGGACCTACGAGCAGTACTTC.

V usage is TRBV4-1 and J usage is TRBJ1-5; D ambiguous. Trimming removed 1 base at V and 3 bases at J, with 10 bases between. This CDR3 region has 15 residues. Germline-derived CDR1 and CDR2 are MGHRA and YSYEKL. The CDR3 DNA follows: TGCGCCAGCAGCCAAGTCATAAATTCCAATCAGCCCCAGCATTTT. Translated: CASSQVINSNQPQHF.

This clonotype was observed many times. V and J are TRBV30 and TRBJ1-1; D not resolved. The V end lost 3 bases, the J end lost 7 bases, and 9 bases lay between the germline ends. CDR1 is GTSNPN and CDR2 is SVGIG in the germline V gene (reference sequence). The CDR3 runs 11 residues. CDR3 amino acids: CAWSPLSEAFF. The CDR3 region has the DNA TGTGCCTGGAGCCCCCTTAGTGAAGCTTTCTTT.

V usage is TRBV5-1 and J usage is TRBJ2-7; D not resolved. The germline V gene has CDR1 SGHRS and CDR2 YFSETQ. Trimming took 1 base from V and 0 from J, leaving 14 bases between them. The CDR3 covers 16 residues. The CDR3 here is CASSLFYIPDSYEQYF. The CDR3 region has the DNA TGCGCCAGCAGCTTGTTTTACATCCCGGACTCCTACGAGCAGTACTTC.

This clonotype occurred a few times. CDR3 coding DNA: TGCAGTGCTCTCAGTCAGGGCTCGAGAAGCAATCAGCCCCAGCATTTT. It yields the protein CSALSQGSRSNQPQHF. The chain is built from TRBV20-1 and TRBJ1-5; TRBD1 is a possible D gene (5 bases). The CDR3 covers 16 residues. Germline V lookup: CDR1 DFQATT, CDR2 SNEGSKA (reference sequence). V lost 5 bases and J lost 1, with 18 bases in between.

J is TRBJ2-3 and V is TRBV11-2; 8 bases are a match to TRBD1. Germline trimming cut 1 base from V and 3 bases from J; bases unmatched to any gene: 6. CDR1 is SGHAT and CDR2 is FQNNGV in the germline V gene. This CDR3 comprises 16 residues. The CDR3 nucleotides read TGTGCCAGCAGCTTAGTCCCAGGGGGCTGGACAGATACGCAGTATTTT. Protein: CASSLVPGGWTDTQYF. Together with reference TRBV11-2 and TRBJ2-3, the CDR3 gives the full variable domain: EAGVAQSPRYKIIEKRQSVAFWCNPISGHATLYWYQQILGQGPKLLIQFQNNGVVDDSQLPKDRFSAERLKGVDSTLKIQPAKLEDSAVYLCASSLVPGGWTDTQYFGPGTRLTVL.

V gene TRBV7-2 combines with J gene TRBJ2-1, with unresolved D. CDR1 is SGHTA and CDR2 is FQGNSA in the germline V gene. The V and J ends lost 1 base and 8 bases respectively, with 12 bases between them. CDR3 length: 14 residues. The CDR3 bases are TGTGCCAGCAGCTTAGTTGTCATCCAAGATGAGCAGTTCTTC. Amino acids: CASSLVVIQDEQFF. Full variable domain (missing parts from reference TRBV7-2 and TRBJ2-1): GAGVSQSPSNKVTEKGKDVELRCDPISGHTALYWYRQSLGQGLEFLIYFQGNSAPDKSGLPSDRFSAERTGGSVSTLTIQRTQQEDSAVYLCASSLVVIQDEQFFGPGTRLTVL.

A note on this clonotype: The junction differs from germline at one of its ends, possibly a read error. The chain combines TRBV7-7 with TRBJ2-1; D gene uncertain. Germline V gene data show CDR1 as SSHAT and CDR2 as FNYEAQ (reference sequence). The CDR3 loop spans 15 amino acids. CDR3 coding DNA: TGTGCTAGCAGCTTAGACATAAGCTCCTACAATGAGCAGTTCTTC. This translates into CASSLDISSYNEQFF.

The V and J genes are TRBV27 and TRBJ2-7, with D perhaps TRBD1 (6 bases). Trimming stripped 5 bases from V and 6 bases from J, with 17 bases between. Germline V gene sequence: CDR1 MNHEY, CDR2 SMNVEV (reference sequence). CDR3 length equals 14 residues. CDR3 sequence: CASSIGYRASEQYF. In DNA form, the CDR3 reads TGTGCCAGCAGTATCGGGTACAGGGCGAGCGAGCAGTACTTC.

This clonotype has more than one count but fewer than ten. This chain uses TRBV10-2 with TRBJ2-7; TRBD2 aligns across 7 bases. The CDR3 is 15 amino acids. V was pared by 2 bases and J by 0 bases, with 4 bases of the junction left unmatched. Per germline, CDR1 WSHSY and CDR2 SAAADI. Here the CDR3 DNA reads TGCGCCAGCAGTGAGGTCGGGGGGAGCTCCTACGAGCAGTACTTC. This translates into CASSEVGGSSYEQYF.

This rearrangement joins TRBV11-3 to TRBJ2-6; 8 bases line up with TRBD1. The CDR3 runs to 16 residues. V lost 4 bases, J lost 1 base, and 3 bases stayed unmatched. Per the germline V gene, CDR1 is SGHNT and CDR2 is YENEEA. The chain's CDR3 is CASSSRDRSGANVLTF. CDR3 bases: TGTGCCAGCAGCTCGAGGGACAGGTCTGGGGCCAACGTCCTGACTTTC.

This clonotype was counted between two and nine times. The rearrangement links TRBV7-2 to TRBJ2-1; the D is unclear. This CDR3 has 15 amino acids. Germline assignment: CDR1 SGHTA and CDR2 FQGNSA. Trimming pared 1 base from V and 4 bases from J, leaving 11 bases between. For the CDR3, the DNA is TGTGCCAGCAGCTTAGAGGGAAGGGAATACAATGAGCAGTTCTTC. Its protein product is CASSLEGREYNEQFF.

This clonotype showed up just a few times. The chain carries TRBV3-1 and TRBJ2-4; the D is unclear. The CDR3 covers 15 residues. The germline CDR1 and CDR2 sequences are LGHDT and YNNKEL (reference sequence). V was pared by 1 base and J by 5 bases, with 12 bases between. This CDR3 is CASSQALGRQNIQYF. The CDR3 DNA is TGTGCCAGCAGCCAAGCCCTCGGCCGGCAAAACATTCAGTACTTC.

The chain carries TRBV2 and TRBJ1-2; D is ambiguous. Trimming left V 4 bases short and J 8 bases short, with 8 bases between. Germline values: CDR1 SNHLY, CDR2 FYNNEI. The CDR3 is made up of 11 amino acids. CDR3 residues: CASSGQNGYTF. Here the CDR3 DNA reads TGTGCCAGCAGTGGACAAAACGGCTACACCTTC.